This record looks at one T cell receptor (beta chain) sequence and its context. The sample originates from a study of blood T cell repertoires in COVID-19. Looking at the study overall: The study drew acute and convalescent COVID-19 samples from the United States, Italy and Spain. In each case, the material was cDNA or gDNA derived from T cells, B-cell-depleted T cells, or PBMCs.

This CDR3 comprises 16 residues. V shed 4 bases and J 0 bases; nucleotides not matched to a gene: 8. Germline V CDR1 and CDR2: LNHDA, SQIVND (reference sequence). Original handling: The assay estimated nucleated cells by amplifying reference gene primers. Using immunoSEQ multiplex PCR, the repertoire was profiled, and TCRdb retains in-frame clones only, with some absent. Clonal size and the V and J genes are those of that table, whereas D and trimming came from the DNA. Among roughly 100,000 clones, over 75% were seen once, and the ten largest hold about 3.8%. The sequenced sample consisted of peripheral blood. This chain uses TRBV19 with TRBJ1-2; 7 bases fit TRBD1. The source of this sequence is a man in his fifties or sixties with acute or convalescent COVID-19. CDR3 sequence: CASSTRGLGANYGYTF. The CDR3 nucleotides read TGTGCCAGTAGTACAAGGGGGCTGGGCGCTAACTATGGCTACACCTTC.